The 25 T cell receptor beta chains below were found in one sample sequenced in a study of blood T cell repertoires in COVID-19. The protocol was immunoSEQ multiplex PCR, while the TCRdb copy is restricted to in-frame clones and leaves out a portion. The data hold 23,000 or so clones, with around 81% observed a single time. The specimen sequenced was peripheral blood. Receptor source: a man in his 70s with acute or convalescent COVID-19.

The CDR3 DNA follows: TGCGCCAGCAGCGCGGGACAGTACACTGAAGCTTTCTTT. This sequence encodes CASSAGQYTEAFF. The gene calls are TRBV5-1 and TRBJ1-1; the match to TRBD1 covers 7 bases. Losses at the gene ends were 4 bases for V and 3 bases for J; bases not matched to a gene: 3. The CDR3 is 13 amino acids. CDR1 is SGHRS, CDR2 YFSETQ, per germline. Drawing the rest from reference TRBV5-1 and TRBJ1-1, the complete variable domain is KAGVTQTPRYLIKTRGQQVTLSCSPISGHRSVSWYQQTPGQGLQFLFEYFSETQRNKGNFPGRFSGRQFSNSRSEMNVSTLELGDSALYLCASSAGQYTEAFFGQGTRLTVV.

Turning to this clone: One junction end disagrees with the germline gene, perhaps due to a read error. CDR3 coding DNA: TGTGCTAGCAGCTTAGCCCAGGGTATGATAGAGACCCAGTACTTC. It specifies CASSLAQGMIETQYF. V and J are TRBV7-7 and TRBJ2-5, with a tentative D call TRBD1 (5 bases). CDR1 SSHAT and CDR2 FNYEAQ come from the germline V gene (reference sequence). The CDR3 consists of 15 residues.

This clone was found once. The chain has TRBV7-2 and TRBJ1-2; 12 positions agree with TRBD1. The CDR3 runs 15 residues. Germline V gene lookup returns CDR1 SGHTA and CDR2 FQGNSA. V lost 2 bases and J lost 8; bases outside the gene matches: 6. CDR3 amino acids: CASSLPGQGAHGYTF. The DNA of the CDR3 is TGTGCCAGCAGCTTACCGGGACAGGGGGCCCACGGCTACACCTTC.

V gene TRBV7-2 combines with J gene TRBJ2-5; D gene unclear. V was shortened by 4 bases and J by 3 bases, with 15 bases between the two germline ends. CDR3 size: 15 residues. Germline CDR1 SGHTA, CDR2 FQGNSA. CDR3 in DNA: TGTGCCAGCAGCTCAGCCGGCCGACAAGAAGAGACCCAGTACTTC. This encodes CASSSAGRQEETQYF.

The V gene is TRBV5-4, the J gene TRBJ2-3; 7 nucleotides align to TRBD2. CDR1 and CDR2 from the germline V gene are SGHNT and YYREEE (reference sequence). The CDR3 is made up of 16 amino acids. The junction had 9 bases not matched to a gene; V was cut back by 4 bases and J by 1 base. The CDR3 DNA reads TGTGCCAGCAGCAGCGGCGGGGGAGGGGGCACAGATACGCAGTATTTT. Amino acid sequence: CASSSGGGGGTDTQYF.

In this sample, this clone turned up a few times. The chain employs TRBV3-1 (or the pseudogene TRBV3-2) and TRBJ1-1, with a weak D call TRBD1 (6 bases). Germline V gene lookup returns CDR1 LGHDT and CDR2 YNNKEL (reference sequence). The V gene lost 4 bases and the J gene lost 0 bases, with 12 bases spanning the gap. The CDR3 sequence is 15 residues long. The DNA of the CDR3 is TGTGCCAGCAGCCTGAGGGGGTTGATGAACACTGAAGCTTTCTTT. Protein: CASSLRGLMNTEAFF.

The chain joins TRBV7-3 to TRBJ1-4, with 7 bases fitting TRBD1. The V segment lost 8 bases and the J segment 7 bases; nucleotides outside the gene matches: 10. The length of the CDR3 is 14 residues. Germline CDR1 SGHTA, CDR2 FQGTGA. The CDR3 is CASSEGRGSEKLFF. The DNA of the CDR3 is TGTGCCAGCTCCGAAGGCAGGGGGAGTGAAAAACTGTTTTTT.

The chain carries TRBV7-3 and TRBJ1-1; 8 bases are shared with TRBD1. Germline V gives CDR1 SGHTA, CDR2 FQGTGA. This CDR3 is 13 amino acids long. Trimming cost V 3 bases and J 4 bases; bases outside gene matches: 1. The CDR3 reads CASSLTGATEAFF. The CDR3 region has the DNA TGTGCCAGCAGCTTGACAGGGGCCACTGAAGCTTTCTTT. Together with reference TRBV7-3 and TRBJ1-1, the CDR3 gives the full variable domain: GAGVSQTPSNKVTEKGKYVELRCDPISGHTALYWYRQSLGQGPEFLIYFQGTGAADDSGLPNDRFFAVRPEGSVSTLKIQRTERGDSAVYLCASSLTGATEAFFGQGTRLTVV.

This clone was recorded a few times. This sequence joins TRBV10-2 and TRBJ1-5, with a possible D match to TRBD1 (6 bases). Germline CDR1 and CDR2: WSHSY and SAAADI. V shed 1 base and J shed 7 bases, with 17 bases lying between them. The CDR3 spans 16 residues. Here the CDR3 reads CASSEFTGFGEQPQHF. The CDR3 DNA is TGCGCCAGCAGTGAGTTTACAGGGTTCGGGGAGCAGCCCCAGCATTTT.

This chain uses TRBV6-5 with TRBJ1-2, with D perhaps TRBD1 (5 bases). CDR3 length equals 12 residues. V was clipped by 4 bases and J by 8 bases, with 11 bases between them. Germline-derived CDR1 and CDR2 are MNHEY and SVGAGI. The CDR3: CASSLGGWGYTF. The CDR3 DNA reads TGTGCCAGCAGTTTGGGGGGATGGGGCTACACCTTC.

This clone has more than one count but fewer than ten. The V call is TRBV6-5, the J call TRBJ1-1; D might be TRBD1 (5 bases). The V end was cut by 7 bases, the J end by 1 base, with 13 bases between. The CDR3 totals 14 residues. CDR1 and CDR2 from the germline V gene are MNHEY and SVGAGI. The CDR3 nucleotides read TGTGCCAGCAATCAGGGATGGGGGAACACTGAAGCTTTCTTT. This codes for CASNQGWGNTEAFF.

Remarks on this clone: The junction and the germline gene differ at one end; a read error may be behind it. The chain employs TRBV7-2 and TRBJ2-5; D ambiguous. Germline CDR1 reads SGHTA; CDR2 reads FQGNSA. CDR3 size: 13 residues. CDR3 DNA sequence: TGTGTCAGCAGCTCCCCGGGCCAAGAGACCCAGTACTTC. This encodes CVSSSPGQETQYF.

The rearrangement joins TRBV5-1 to TRBJ1-2; D ambiguous. The V gene lost 0 bases and the J gene lost 0 bases, with 6 bases spanning the gap. This CDR3 comprises 14 residues. Germline values: CDR1 SGHRS, CDR2 YFSETQ. The CDR3 here is CASSLGTANYGYTF. The CDR3 bases are TGCGCCAGCAGCTTGGGAACAGCTAACTATGGCTACACCTTC.

The chain links TRBV7-2 to TRBJ1-2; 7 bases line up with TRBD1. The CDR3 has 14 residues. CDR1 is SGHTA, CDR2 FQGNSA, per germline. V shed 5 bases, J shed 4 bases, and the junction held 7 bases outside the gene matches. The CDR3 DNA reads TGTGCCAGCAGCCCACAGGGGCTCTCCTATGGCTACACCTTC. This gives the protein CASSPQGLSYGYTF.

Only a few counts were recorded for this clone. J is TRBJ2-7 and V is TRBV4-3; TRBD2 might be the D (5 bases). Trimming pared 2 bases from V and 2 bases from J, leaving 13 bases between. Germline CDR1 LGHNA, CDR2 YSLEER. This CDR3 is built from 15 residues. The CDR3 loop reads CASSQLRDLTYEQYF. The CDR3 DNA is TGCGCCAGCAGCCAACTCCGGGATCTCACCTACGAGCAGTACTTC.

The genes are TRBV11-2 and TRBJ1-1, with D perhaps matching TRBD1 (6 bases). V lost 5 bases and J 4 bases, leaving 11 bases between the germline ends. CDR1 and CDR2 from the germline V gene are SGHAT and FQNNGV. CDR3 length equals 13 residues. CDR3 in DNA: TGTGCCAGCAGCGAGGGGGAGGGCACTGAAGCTTTCTTT. Translation gives CASSEGEGTEAFF.

This clone was picked up a small number of times. The chain couples TRBV7-2 to TRBJ2-1, with D maybe TRBD2 (6 bases). The CDR3 consists of 14 residues. The germline V gene encodes CDR1 SGHTA and CDR2 FQGNSA. V dropped 5 bases and J dropped 3 bases, with 11 bases sitting between them. In DNA form, the CDR3 reads TGTGCCAGCAGCCCACCGGGACTCTACAATGAGCAGTTCTTC. It specifies CASSPPGLYNEQFF.

The chain carries TRBV12-5 and TRBJ1-5; D perhaps matches TRBD1 (6 bases). CDR3 length equals 15 residues. Germline V CDR1 and CDR2: LGHNT, FRNRAP. Trimming pared 3 bases from V and 2 bases from J, leaving 11 bases between. The CDR3 region is CASGLGGWGNQPQHF. As DNA, the CDR3 is TGTGCTAGTGGTTTAGGGGGTTGGGGCAATCAGCCCCAGCATTTT. The whole variable domain, filled in from reference TRBV12-5 and TRBJ1-5, reads DARVTQTPRHKVTEMGQEVTMRCQPILGHNTVFWYRQTMMQGLELLAYFRNRAPLDDSGMPKDRFSAEMPDATLATLKIQPSEPRDSAVYFCASGLGGWGNQPQHFGDGTRLSIL.

The sample holds one count of this clone. V usage is TRBV27 and J usage is TRBJ1-2, with 9 bases fitting TRBD1. Germline CDR1 is MNHEY and CDR2 is SMNVEV (reference sequence). The CDR3 length is 18 residues. The V and J ends lost 0 bases and 4 bases, in that order; junction bases with no gene match: 12. In nucleotides, the CDR3 is TGTGCCAGCAGTTTATCGTATGCGACAGGGGGACCCCCCTATGGCTACACCTTC. Translation gives CASSLSYATGGPPYGYTF.

V and J are TRBV20-1 and TRBJ2-3; TRBD1 matches 7 bases. This CDR3 region has 11 residues. Germline CDR1 is DFQATT and CDR2 is SNEGSKA (reference sequence). V shed 5 bases, J shed 9 bases, and the junction held 5 bases outside the gene matches. CDR3 region: CSAGIQGTQYF. Written as DNA, the CDR3 is TGCAGTGCTGGGATACAGGGGACGCAGTATTTT.

There are a few counts of this clone. CDR3 DNA sequence: TGTGCCACCAGCGTACCAGGACAGGCCAGCTCTGGAAACACCATATATTTT. It translates to CATSVPGQASSGNTIYF. The chain uses TRBV15 and TRBJ1-3; 7 bases are a match to TRBD1. CDR3 size: 17 residues. The germline V gene encodes CDR1 LNHNV and CDR2 YYDKDF (reference sequence). V dropped 5 bases and J dropped 0; count of bases not matched to a gene: 10.

The CDR3 spells CASSSRLAGGPRDEQFF. The CDR3 DNA is TGTGCCAGCAGTTCCAGACTAGCGGGAGGGCCTAGGGATGAGCAGTTCTTC. The V gene is TRBV27, the J gene TRBJ2-1, with TRBD2 identical over 14 bases. Trimming removed 4 bases from V and 8 bases from J; junction bases left unmatched: 10. The CDR3 totals 17 residues. The germline V gene encodes CDR1 MNHEY and CDR2 SMNVEV (reference sequence).

The gene calls are TRBV6-5 and TRBJ1-1; the D gene is possibly TRBD1 (6 bases). The V gene's germline CDR1 is MNHEY and CDR2 SVGAGI. This CDR3 is built from 16 residues. Trimming pared 2 bases from V and 5 bases from J, leaving 18 bases between. CDR3 residues: CASSYRIEGVGTEAFF. In DNA form, the CDR3 reads TGTGCCAGCAGTTACCGGATTGAGGGGGTTGGAACTGAAGCTTTCTTT.

The gene calls are TRBV12-3 or TRBV12-4 and TRBJ1-2, with unresolved D. Trimming stripped 2 bases from V and 10 bases from J, with 11 bases between. There are 12 residues in the CDR3. CDR3 in DNA: TGTGCCAGCAGTTTACTACAGAGATACTACACCTTC. It is translated as CASSLLQRYYTF.

The J gene is TRBJ2-1, the V gene TRBV6-5; D possibly corresponds to TRBD1 (6 bases). CDR3 size: 15 residues. Germline CDR1 reads MNHEY; CDR2 reads SVGAGI. Trimming removed 6 bases from V and 10 bases from J, with 22 bases in between. The CDR3 DNA sequence: TGTGCCAGCAGGCCCTCAGGGGCCCTCTTTGACGAGCAGTTCTTC. This encodes CASRPSGALFDEQFF.